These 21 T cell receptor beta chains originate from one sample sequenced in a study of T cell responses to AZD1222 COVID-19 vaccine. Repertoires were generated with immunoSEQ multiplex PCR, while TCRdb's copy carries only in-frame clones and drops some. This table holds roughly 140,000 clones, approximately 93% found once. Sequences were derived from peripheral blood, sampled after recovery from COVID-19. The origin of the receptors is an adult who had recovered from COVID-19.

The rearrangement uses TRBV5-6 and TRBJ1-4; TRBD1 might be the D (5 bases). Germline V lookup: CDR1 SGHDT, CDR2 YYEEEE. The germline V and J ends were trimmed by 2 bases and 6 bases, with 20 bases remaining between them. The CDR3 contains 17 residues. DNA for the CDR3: TGTGCCAGCAGCTTCGGGGGAAAGACCTCCATTGATGAAAAACTGTTTTTT. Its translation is CASSFGGKTSIDEKLFF.

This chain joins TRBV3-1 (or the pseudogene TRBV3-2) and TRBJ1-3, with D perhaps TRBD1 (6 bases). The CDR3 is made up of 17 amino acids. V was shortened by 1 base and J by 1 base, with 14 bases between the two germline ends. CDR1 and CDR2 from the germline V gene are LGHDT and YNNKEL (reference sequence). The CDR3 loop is CASSQATRGLSGNTIYF. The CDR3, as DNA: TGTGCCAGCAGCCAAGCGACTAGGGGGTTGTCTGGAAACACCATATATTTT.

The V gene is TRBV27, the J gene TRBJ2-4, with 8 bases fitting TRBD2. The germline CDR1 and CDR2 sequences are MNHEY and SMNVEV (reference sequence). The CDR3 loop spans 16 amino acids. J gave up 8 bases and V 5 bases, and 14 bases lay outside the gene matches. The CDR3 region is CASSRWRAGEVYIQYF. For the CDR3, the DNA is TGTGCCAGCAGTAGGTGGCGAGCGGGAGAGGTATACATTCAGTACTTC.

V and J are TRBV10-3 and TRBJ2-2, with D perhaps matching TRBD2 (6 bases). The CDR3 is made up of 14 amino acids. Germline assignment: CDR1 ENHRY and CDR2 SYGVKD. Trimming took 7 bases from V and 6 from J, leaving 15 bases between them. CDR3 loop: CAIKGGGEAGELFF. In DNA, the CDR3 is TGTGCCATCAAGGGTGGCGGGGAGGCCGGGGAGCTGTTTTTT.

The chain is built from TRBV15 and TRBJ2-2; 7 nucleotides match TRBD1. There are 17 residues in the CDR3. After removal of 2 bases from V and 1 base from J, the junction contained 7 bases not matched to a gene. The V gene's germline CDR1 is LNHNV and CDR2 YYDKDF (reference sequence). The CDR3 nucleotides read TGTGCCACCAGCAGAACCCAGGACAGGCGGAACACCGGGGAGCTGTTTTTT. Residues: CATSRTQDRRNTGELFF.

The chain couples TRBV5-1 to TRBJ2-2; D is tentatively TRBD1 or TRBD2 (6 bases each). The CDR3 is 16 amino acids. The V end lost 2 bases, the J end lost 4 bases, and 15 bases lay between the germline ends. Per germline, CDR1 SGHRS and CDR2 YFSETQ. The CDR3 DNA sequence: TGCGCCAGCAGCTTAGGAGGGGGACTCTTCACCGGGGAGCTGTTTTTT. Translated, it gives CASSLGGGLFTGELFF.

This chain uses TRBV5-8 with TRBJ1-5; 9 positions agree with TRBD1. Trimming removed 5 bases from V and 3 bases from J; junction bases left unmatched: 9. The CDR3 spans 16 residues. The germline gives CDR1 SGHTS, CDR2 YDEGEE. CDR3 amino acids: CASSRRTGAVNQPQHF. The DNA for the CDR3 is TGTGCCAGCAGTAGGAGGACAGGGGCCGTCAATCAGCCCCAGCATTTT.

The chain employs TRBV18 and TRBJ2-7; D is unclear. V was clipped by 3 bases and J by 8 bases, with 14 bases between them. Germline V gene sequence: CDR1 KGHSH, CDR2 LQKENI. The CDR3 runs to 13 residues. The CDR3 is CASSPDLSEKQYF. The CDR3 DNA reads TGTGCCAGCTCACCGGATCTTTCGGAGAAGCAGTACTTC.

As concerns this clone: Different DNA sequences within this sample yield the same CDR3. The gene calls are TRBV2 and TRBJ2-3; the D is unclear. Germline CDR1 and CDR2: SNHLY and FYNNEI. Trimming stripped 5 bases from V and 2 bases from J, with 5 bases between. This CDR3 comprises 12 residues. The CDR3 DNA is TGTGCCAGCAGTTTAAACACAGATACGCAGTATTTT. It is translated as CASSLNTDTQYF.

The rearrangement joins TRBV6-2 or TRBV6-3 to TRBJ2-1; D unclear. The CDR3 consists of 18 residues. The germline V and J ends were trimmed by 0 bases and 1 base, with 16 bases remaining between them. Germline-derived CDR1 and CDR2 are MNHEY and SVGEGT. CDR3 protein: CASSYSPRHYTSYNEQFF. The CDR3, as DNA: TGTGCCAGCAGTTACTCCCCTCGGCATTATACTTCCTACAATGAGCAGTTCTTC.

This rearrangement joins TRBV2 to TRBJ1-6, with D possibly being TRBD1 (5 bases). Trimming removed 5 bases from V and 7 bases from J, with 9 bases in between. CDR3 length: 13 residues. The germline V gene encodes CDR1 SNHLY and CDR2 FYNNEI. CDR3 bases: TGTGCCAGCAGTTCTTGGGGGAATTCACCCCTCCACTTT. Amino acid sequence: CASSSWGNSPLHF.

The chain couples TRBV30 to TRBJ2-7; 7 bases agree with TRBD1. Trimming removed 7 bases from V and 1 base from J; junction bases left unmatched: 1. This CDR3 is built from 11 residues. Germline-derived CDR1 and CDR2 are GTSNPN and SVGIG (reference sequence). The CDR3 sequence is CAYRGSYEQYF. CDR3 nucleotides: TGTGCCTACAGGGGTTCCTACGAGCAGTACTTC.

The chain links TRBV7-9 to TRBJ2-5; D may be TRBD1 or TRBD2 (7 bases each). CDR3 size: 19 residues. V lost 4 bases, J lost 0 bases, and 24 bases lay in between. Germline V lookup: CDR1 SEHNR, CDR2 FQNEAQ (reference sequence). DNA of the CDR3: TGTGCCAGCAGCTCTCCGTTACTACTGACAGGGAGGGACCAAGAGACCCAGTACTTC. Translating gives CASSSPLLLTGRDQETQYF.

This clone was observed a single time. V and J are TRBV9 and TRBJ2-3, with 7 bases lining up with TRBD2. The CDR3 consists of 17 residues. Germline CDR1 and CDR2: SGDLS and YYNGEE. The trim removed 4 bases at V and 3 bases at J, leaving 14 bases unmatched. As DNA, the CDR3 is TGTGCCAGCAGCACAGCTTCCGACAGACTAGCAACAGATACGCAGTATTTT. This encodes CASSTASDRLATDTQYF.

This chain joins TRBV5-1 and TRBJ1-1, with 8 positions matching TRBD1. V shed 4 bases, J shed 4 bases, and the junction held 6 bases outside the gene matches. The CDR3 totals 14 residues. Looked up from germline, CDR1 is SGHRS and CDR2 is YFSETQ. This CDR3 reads CASSTDRVGTEAFF. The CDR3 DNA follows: TGCGCCAGCAGCACGGACAGGGTGGGCACTGAAGCTTTCTTT.

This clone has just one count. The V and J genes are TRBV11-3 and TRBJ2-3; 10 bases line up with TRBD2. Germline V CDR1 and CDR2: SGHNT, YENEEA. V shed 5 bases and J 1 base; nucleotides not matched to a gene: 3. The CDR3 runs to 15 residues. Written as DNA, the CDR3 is TGTGCCAGCAGCCGGAGCGGGAGGGGCACAGATACGCAGTATTTT. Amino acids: CASSRSGRGTDTQYF.

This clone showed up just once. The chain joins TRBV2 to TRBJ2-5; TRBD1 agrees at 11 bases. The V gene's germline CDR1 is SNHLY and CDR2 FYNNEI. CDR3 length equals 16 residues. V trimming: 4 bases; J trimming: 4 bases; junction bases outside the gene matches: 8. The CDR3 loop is CASSVFGQGAGETQYF. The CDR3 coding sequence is TGTGCCAGCAGTGTTTTTGGACAGGGGGCGGGAGAGACCCAGTACTTC.

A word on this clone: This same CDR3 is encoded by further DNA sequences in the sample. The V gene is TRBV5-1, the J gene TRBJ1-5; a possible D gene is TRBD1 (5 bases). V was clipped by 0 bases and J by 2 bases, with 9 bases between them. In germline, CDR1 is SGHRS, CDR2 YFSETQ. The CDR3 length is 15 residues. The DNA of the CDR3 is TGCGCCAGCAGCTTGGAAGCGGGGGGCAATCAGCCCCAGCATTTT. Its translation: CASSLEAGGNQPQHF.

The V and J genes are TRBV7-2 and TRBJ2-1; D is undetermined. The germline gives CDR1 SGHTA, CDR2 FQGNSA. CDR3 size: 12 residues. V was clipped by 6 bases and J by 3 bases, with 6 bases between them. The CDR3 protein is CASSRFYNEQFF. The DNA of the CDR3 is TGTGCCAGCAGTCGGTTCTACAATGAGCAGTTCTTC.

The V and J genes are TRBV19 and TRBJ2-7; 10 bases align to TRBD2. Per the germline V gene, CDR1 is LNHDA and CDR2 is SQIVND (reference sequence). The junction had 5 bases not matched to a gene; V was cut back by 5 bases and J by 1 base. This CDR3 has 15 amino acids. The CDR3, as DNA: TGTGCCAGTAGTCGGGAAGCGGGAGGGTCCTACGAGCAGTACTTC. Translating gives CASSREAGGSYEQYF.

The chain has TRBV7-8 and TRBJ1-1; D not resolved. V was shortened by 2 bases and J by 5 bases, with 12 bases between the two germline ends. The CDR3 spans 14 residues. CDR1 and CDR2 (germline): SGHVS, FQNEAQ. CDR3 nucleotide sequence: TGTGCCAGCAGCTTACGGGGAAGAAGAACTGAAGCTTTCTTT. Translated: CASSLRGRRTEAFF.